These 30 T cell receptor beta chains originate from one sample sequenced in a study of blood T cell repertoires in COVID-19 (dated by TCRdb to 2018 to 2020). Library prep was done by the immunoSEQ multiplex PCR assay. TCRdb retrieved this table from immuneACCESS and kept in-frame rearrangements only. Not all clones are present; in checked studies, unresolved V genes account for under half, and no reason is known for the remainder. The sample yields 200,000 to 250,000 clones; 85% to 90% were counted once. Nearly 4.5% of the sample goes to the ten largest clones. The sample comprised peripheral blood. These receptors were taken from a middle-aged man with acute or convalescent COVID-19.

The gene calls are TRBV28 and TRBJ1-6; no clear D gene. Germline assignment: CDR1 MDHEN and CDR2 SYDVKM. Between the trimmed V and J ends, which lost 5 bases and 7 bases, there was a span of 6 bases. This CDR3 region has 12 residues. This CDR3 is CASSQNNSPLHF. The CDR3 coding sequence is TGTGCCAGCAGTCAGAACAATTCACCCCTCCACTTT.

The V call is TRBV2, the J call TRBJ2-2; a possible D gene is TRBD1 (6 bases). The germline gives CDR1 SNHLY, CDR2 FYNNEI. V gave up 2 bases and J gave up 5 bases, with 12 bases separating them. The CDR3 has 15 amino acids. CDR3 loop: CASSEKQGGTGELFF. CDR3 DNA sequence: TGTGCCAGCAGTGAAAAACAGGGTGGGACCGGGGAGCTGTTTTTT.

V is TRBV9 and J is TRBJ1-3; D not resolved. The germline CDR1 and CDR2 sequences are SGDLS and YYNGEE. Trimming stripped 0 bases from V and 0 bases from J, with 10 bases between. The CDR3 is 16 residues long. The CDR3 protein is CASSVEPVPSGNTIYF. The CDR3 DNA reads TGTGCCAGCAGCGTAGAACCGGTCCCCTCTGGAAACACCATATATTTT.

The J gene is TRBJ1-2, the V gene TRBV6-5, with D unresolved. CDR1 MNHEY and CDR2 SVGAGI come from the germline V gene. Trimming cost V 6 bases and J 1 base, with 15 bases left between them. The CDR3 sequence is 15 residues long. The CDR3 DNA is TGTGCCAGCAGCGACTATAACACCGTTAACTATGGCTACACCTTC. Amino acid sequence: CASSDYNTVNYGYTF.

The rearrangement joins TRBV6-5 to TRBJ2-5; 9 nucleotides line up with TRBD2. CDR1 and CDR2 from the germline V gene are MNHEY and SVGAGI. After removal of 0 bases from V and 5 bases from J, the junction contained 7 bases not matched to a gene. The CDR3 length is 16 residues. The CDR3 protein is CASSYSRGGLGETQYF. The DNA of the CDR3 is TGTGCCAGCAGTTACTCGCGGGGGGGCCTAGGGGAGACCCAGTACTTC.

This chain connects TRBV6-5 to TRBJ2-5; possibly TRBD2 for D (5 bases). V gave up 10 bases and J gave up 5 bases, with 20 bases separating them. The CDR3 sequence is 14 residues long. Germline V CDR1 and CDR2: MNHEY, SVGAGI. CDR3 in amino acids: CATSRTPPWETQYF. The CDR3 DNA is TGTGCCACCTCCCGGACTCCCCCCTGGGAGACCCAGTACTTC.

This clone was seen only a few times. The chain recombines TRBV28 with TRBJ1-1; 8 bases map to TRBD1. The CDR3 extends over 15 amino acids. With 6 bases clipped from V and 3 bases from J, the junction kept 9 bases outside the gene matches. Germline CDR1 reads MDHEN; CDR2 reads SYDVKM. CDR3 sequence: CASSQSDREYTEAFF. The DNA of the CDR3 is TGTGCCAGCAGCCAATCGGACAGGGAATACACTGAAGCTTTCTTT.

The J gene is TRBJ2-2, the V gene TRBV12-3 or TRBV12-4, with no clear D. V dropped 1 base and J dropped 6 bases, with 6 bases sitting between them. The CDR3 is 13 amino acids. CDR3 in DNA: TGTGCCAGCAGTTTAGTAGAGGCCGGGGAGCTGTTTTTT. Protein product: CASSLVEAGELFF.

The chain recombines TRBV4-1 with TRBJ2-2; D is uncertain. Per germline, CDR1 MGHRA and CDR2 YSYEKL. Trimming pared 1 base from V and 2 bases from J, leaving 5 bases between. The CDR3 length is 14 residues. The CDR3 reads CASSQVSNTGELFF. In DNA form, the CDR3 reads TGCGCCAGCAGCCAAGTCTCCAACACCGGGGAGCTGTTTTTT.

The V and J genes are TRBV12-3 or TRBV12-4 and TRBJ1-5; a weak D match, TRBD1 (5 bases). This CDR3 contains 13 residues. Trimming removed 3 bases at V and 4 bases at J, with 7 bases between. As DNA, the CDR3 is TGTGCCAGCAGTTTGTCAGGGAATCAGCCCCAGCATTTT. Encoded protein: CASSLSGNQPQHF.

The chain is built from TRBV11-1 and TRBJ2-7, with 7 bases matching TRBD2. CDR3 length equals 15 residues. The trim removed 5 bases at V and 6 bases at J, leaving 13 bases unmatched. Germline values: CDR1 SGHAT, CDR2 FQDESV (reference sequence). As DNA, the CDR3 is TGTGCCAGCAGCCCACGGGGGACTACCTCCAGCGAGCAGTACTTC. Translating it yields CASSPRGTTSSEQYF.

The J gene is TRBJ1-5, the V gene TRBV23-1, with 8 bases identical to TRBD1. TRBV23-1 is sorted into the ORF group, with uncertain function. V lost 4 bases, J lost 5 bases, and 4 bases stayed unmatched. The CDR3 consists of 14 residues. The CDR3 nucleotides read TGCGCCAGCAGTCTAGGACAGGGACATCAGCCCCAGCATTTT. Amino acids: CASSLGQGHQPQHF.

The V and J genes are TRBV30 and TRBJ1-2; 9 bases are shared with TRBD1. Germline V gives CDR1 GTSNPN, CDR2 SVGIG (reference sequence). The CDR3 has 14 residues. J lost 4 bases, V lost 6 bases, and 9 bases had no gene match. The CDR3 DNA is TGTGCCTGTGCACCACAGGGACAGGGCTATGGCTACACCTTC. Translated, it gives CACAPQGQGYGYTF.

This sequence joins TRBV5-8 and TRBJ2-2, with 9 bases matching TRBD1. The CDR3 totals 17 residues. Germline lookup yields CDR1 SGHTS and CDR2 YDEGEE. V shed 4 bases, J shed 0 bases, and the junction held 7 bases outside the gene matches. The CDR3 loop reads CASSMDRGLANTGELFF. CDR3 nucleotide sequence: TGTGCCAGCAGCATGGACAGGGGACTTGCGAACACCGGGGAGCTGTTTTTT.

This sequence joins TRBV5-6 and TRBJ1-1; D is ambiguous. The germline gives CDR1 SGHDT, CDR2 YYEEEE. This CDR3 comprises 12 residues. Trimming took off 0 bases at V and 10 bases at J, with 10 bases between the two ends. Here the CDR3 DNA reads TGTGCCAGCAGCTTGGGGAGAGTTGGAGCTTTCTTT. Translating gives CASSLGRVGAFF.

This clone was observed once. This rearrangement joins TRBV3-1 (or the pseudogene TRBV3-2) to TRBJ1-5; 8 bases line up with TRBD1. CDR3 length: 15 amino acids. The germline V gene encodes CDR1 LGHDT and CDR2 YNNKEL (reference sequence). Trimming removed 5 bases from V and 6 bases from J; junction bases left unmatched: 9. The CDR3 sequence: CASSYDRGGGQPQHF. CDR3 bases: TGTGCCAGCAGCTACGACAGGGGAGGTGGTCAGCCCCAGCATTTT.

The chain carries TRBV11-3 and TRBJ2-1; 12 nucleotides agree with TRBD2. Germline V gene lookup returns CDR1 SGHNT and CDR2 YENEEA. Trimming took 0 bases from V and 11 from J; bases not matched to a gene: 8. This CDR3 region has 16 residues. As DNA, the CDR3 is TGTGCCAGCAGCTTAGATTCGCCTAGCGGGGGGGCTCAGCAGTTCTTC. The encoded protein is CASSLDSPSGGAQQFF.

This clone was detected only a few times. The CDR3 DNA reads as TGTGCCAGCAGTACCCCCGACGGGGTAGGTACGCAGTATTTT. Translating gives CASSTPDGVGTQYF. This sequence joins TRBV6-5 and TRBJ2-3; D possibly corresponds to TRBD2 (5 bases). Per germline, CDR1 MNHEY and CDR2 SVGAGI. V was cut by 5 bases and J by 8 bases, with 17 bases left in between. The CDR3 sequence is 14 residues long.

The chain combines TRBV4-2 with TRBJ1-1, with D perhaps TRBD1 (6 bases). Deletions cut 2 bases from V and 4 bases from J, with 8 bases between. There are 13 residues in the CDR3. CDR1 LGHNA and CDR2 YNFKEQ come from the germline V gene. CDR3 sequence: CASSQRTVTEAFF. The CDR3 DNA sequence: TGTGCCAGCAGCCAAAGGACAGTCACTGAAGCTTTCTTT.

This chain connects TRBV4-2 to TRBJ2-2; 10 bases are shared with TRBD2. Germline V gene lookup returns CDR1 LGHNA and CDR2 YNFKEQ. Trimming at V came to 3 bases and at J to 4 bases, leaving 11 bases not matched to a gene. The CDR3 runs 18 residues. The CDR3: CASSQRAPSGGGTGELFF. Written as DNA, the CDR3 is TGTGCCAGCAGCCAGAGGGCCCCTAGCGGGGGAGGCACCGGGGAGCTGTTTTTT.

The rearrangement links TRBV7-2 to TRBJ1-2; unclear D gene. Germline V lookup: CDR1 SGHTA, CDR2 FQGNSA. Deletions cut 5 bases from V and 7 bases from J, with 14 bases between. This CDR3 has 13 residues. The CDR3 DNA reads TGTGCCAGCAGCCTGCTTCCGAGGAGTGGCTACACCTTC. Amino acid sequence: CASSLLPRSGYTF.

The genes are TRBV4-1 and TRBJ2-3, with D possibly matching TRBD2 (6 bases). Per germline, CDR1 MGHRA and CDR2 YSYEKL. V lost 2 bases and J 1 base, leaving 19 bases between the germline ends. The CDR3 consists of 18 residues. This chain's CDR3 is CASSQRTMGGGGTDTQYF. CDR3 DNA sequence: TGCGCCAGCAGCCAACGCACGATGGGGGGAGGCGGCACAGATACGCAGTATTTT.

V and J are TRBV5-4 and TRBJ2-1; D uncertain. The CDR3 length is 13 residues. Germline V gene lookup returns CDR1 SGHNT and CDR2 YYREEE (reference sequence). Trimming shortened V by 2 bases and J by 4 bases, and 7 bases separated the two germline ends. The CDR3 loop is CASSFETYNEQFF. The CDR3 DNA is TGTGCCAGCAGCTTTGAGACTTACAATGAGCAGTTCTTC.

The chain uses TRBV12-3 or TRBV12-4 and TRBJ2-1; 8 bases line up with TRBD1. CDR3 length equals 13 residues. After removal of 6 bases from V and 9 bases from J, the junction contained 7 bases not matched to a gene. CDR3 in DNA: TGTGCCAGCAGGAGACAGGGGACGTTTGAGCAGTTCTTC. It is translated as CASRRQGTFEQFF.

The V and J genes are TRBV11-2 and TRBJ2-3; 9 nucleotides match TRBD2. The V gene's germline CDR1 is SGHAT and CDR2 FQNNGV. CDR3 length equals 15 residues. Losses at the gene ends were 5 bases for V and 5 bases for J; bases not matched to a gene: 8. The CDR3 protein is CASSPWRGGRDTQYF. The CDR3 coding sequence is TGTGCCAGCAGCCCTTGGCGGGGGGGCAGAGATACGCAGTATTTT.

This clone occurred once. CDR3 sequence (DNA): TGTGCCATCAGTGAGTGGACAGGGAAGGCTGAAGCTTTCTTT. Protein: CAISEWTGKAEAFF. The chain employs TRBV10-3 and TRBJ1-1; 8 bases are a match to TRBD1. J was trimmed by 6 bases and V by 1 base; bases with no gene match: 4. CDR1 and CDR2 from the germline V gene are ENHRY and SYGVKD. This CDR3 region has 14 residues.

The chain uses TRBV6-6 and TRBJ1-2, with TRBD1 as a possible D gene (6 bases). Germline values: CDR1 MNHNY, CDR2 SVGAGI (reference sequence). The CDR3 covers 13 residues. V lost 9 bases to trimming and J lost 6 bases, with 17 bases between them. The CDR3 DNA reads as TGTGCCAGTAGCGAGGACAGATCGGATGGCTACACCTTC. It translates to CASSEDRSDGYTF.

CDR3 amino acids: CASSSTGSEAFF. The CDR3 DNA sequence: TGCGCCAGCAGCTCTACAGGGTCTGAAGCTTTCTTT. This chain joins TRBV5-1 and TRBJ1-1, with a possible D match to TRBD1 (6 bases). V dropped 3 bases and J dropped 6 bases, with 9 bases sitting between them. This CDR3 region has 12 residues. Germline CDR1 and CDR2: SGHRS and YFSETQ.

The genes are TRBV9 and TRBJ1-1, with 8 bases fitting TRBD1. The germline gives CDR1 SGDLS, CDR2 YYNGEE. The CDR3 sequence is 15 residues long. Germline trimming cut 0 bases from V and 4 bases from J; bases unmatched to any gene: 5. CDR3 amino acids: CASSVVRTGGTEAFF. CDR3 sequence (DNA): TGTGCCAGCAGCGTAGTCAGAACAGGGGGCACTGAAGCTTTCTTT.

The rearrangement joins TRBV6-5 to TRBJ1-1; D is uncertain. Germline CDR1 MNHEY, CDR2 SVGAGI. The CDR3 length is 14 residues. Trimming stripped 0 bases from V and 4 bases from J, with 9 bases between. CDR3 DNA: TGTGCCAGCAGTTACTCGGTCGGTTTCACTGAAGCTTTCTTT. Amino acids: CASSYSVGFTEAFF.